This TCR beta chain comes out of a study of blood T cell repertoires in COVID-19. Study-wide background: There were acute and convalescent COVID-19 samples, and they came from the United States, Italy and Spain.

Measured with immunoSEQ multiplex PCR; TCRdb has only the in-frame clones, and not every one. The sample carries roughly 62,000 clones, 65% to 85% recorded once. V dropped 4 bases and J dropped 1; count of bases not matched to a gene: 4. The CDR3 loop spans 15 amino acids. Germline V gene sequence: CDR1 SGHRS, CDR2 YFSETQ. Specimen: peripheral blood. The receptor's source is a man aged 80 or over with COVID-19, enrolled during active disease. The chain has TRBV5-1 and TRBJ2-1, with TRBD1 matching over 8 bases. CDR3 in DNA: TGCGCCAGCAGCGCCGGACAGGGTTCCTACAATGAGCAGTTCTTC. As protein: CASSAGQGSYNEQFF.